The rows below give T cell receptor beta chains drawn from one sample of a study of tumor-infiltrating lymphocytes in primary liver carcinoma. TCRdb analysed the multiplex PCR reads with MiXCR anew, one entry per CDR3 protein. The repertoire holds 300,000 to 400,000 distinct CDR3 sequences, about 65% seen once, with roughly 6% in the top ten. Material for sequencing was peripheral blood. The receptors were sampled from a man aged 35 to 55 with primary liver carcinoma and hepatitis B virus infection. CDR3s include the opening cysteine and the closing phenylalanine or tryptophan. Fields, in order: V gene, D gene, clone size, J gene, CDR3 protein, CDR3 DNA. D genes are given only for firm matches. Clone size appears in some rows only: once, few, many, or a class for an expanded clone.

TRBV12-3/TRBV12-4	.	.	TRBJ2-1	CASRGTGGTPPRLF	TGTGCCAGCAGGGGAACTGGCGGGACCCCCCCCCGGCTCTTC
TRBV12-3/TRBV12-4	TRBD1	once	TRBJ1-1	CAGATGQATEAFF	TGTGCCGGCGCGACGGGACAGGCCACTGAAGCTTTCTTT
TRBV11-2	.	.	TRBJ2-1	CASSKLTSGHNEQFF	TGTGCCAGCAGCAAATTGACCAGCGGTCACAATGAGCAGTTCTTC
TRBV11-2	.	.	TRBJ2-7	CASSWSGRHYEQYF	TGTGCCAGCAGCTGGTCTGGGAGACACTACGAGCAGTACTTC
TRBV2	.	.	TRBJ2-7	CVSTHSLTYEQYF	TGTGTCAGCACCCATAGCCTAACCTACGAGCAGTACTTC
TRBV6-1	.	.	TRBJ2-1	CASSKGPQKSF	TGTGCCAGCAGTAAAGGCCCCCAGAAGTCCTTC
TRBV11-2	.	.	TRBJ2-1	CTSSLGENEQFF	TGTACCAGCAGCTTAGGTGAGAATGAGCAGTTCTTC
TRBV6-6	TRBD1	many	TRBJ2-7	CASSFGTGGDEQYF	TGTGCCAGCAGTTTCGGGACAGGGGGCGACGAGCAGTACTTC
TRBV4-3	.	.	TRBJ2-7	CASSHVISERSYEQYF	TGCGCCAGCAGCCATGTCATAAGCGAGAGGAGTTACGAGCAGTACTTC
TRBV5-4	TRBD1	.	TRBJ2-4	CASSSDRVADIQYF	TGTGCCAGCAGTTCGGACAGGGTCGCGGACATTCAGTACTTC
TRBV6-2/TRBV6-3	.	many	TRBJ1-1	CASSPRGQNTEAFF	TGTGCCAGCAGTCCACGTGGACAGAACACTGAAGCTTTCTTT
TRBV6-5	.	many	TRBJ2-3	CASSADRDKFTDTQYF	TGTGCCAGCAGTGCCGACCGAGACAAATTCACAGATACGCAGTATTTT
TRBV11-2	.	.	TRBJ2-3	CASAGTHTDTQYF	TGTGCCAGCGCAGGGACCCATACGGATACGCAGTATTTT
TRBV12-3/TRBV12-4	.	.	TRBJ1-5	CVSRRRYYNQPQHF	TGTGTCAGCAGGCGACGCTACTACAACCAGCCCCAGCATTTT
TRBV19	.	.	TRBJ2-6	CAGSSFIGKGANVLTF	TGTGCCGGTAGTAGCTTCATTGGTAAGGGGGCCAACGTCCTGACTTTC
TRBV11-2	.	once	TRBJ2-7	CTSSLDCEQYF	TGTACCAGCAGCTTAGACTGCGAGCAGTACTTC
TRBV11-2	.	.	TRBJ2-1	CASSSQTGYDEWFF	TGTGCCAGCAGCTCCCAGACTGGGTACGATGAGTGGTTCTTC
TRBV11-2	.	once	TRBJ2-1	CASRLERGSNEQFF	TGTGCCAGCAGATTAGAACGGGGGTCGAATGAGCAGTTCTTC
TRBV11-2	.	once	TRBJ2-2	CGSSLARTLFAKTGGLFF	TGTGGCAGCAGCTTAGCCCGGACATTGTTCGCGAAGACCGGGGGGCTGTTTTTT
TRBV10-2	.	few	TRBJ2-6	CASKASGANVLTF	TGCGCCAGCAAGGCCTCTGGGGCCAACGTCCTGACTTTC
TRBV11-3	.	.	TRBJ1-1	CASGSDASEAFF	TGTGCCAGCGGCTCCGACGCCTCTGAAGCTTTCTTT
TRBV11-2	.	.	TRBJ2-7	CACSSGFLVGLEQYF	TGTGCCTGCAGCTCGGGATTCCTAGTAGGGCTCGAGCAGTACTTC
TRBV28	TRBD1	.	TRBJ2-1	CASSTTGAADNEQFF	TGTGCCAGCAGCACTACAGGGGCCGCCGACAATGAGCAGTTCTTC